This record covers a single T cell receptor beta chain. Its antigen is still unknown. Sequencing used immunoSEQ multiplex PCR; TCRdb keeps in-frame clones, though not all of them. Counted here are about 980,000 clones, more than 75% occurring once; the ten biggest clones make up approximately 1.5%. Donors were healthy HIV-negative adults without recent acute infections or vaccinations. CDR1 and CDR2 (germline): SNHLY, FYNNEI. The CDR3 is 12 amino acids. With 2 bases removed from V and 7 bases from J, the gap between germline ends came to 9 bases. This entry comes from a study of shared clonotypes between healthy human individuals. Whole-study results and caveats: Researchers sampled blood only, noting tissue repertoires likely differ. Deeper or shallower sequencing was expected to change how clonotypes are shared among donors.

This TCR came from a man between 18 and 29 years old in good health. The specimen was memory CD4+ T cells sorted from blood. Subset specified: CD45RA-negative fraction. The genes are TRBV2 and TRBJ2-7, with D hard to call. The CDR3 coding sequence is TGTGCCAGCAGTGAATATTCTCAAGAGCAGTACTTC. It encodes CASSEYSQEQYF.